The T cell receptor (beta chain) under discussion was sequenced for a study of control samples from healthy donors and cancer patients. The V gene's germline CDR1 is SGHDT and CDR2 YYEEEE. Trimming removed 5 bases at V and 2 bases at J, with 13 bases between. CDR3 length: 14 residues. Only in-frame clones appear in the TCRdb table, and some are missing; sequencing was by immunoSEQ multiplex PCR. Among over 150,000 clones listed, roughly 94% were seen once. The TCR originated in a young woman in good health. Sample: blood. The V and J genes are TRBV5-6 and TRBJ2-5; D unclear. The CDR3 protein is CASSSAAFQETQYF. In DNA form, the CDR3 reads TGTGCCAGCAGTTCTGCGGCTTTTCAAGAGACCCAGTACTTC. Based on the CDR3 plus reference TRBV5-6 and TRBJ2-5, the full variable domain is DAGVTQSPTHLIKTRGQQVTLRCSPKSGHDTVSWYQQALGQGPQFIFQYYEEEERQRGNFPDRFSGHQFPNYSSELNVNALLLGDSALYLCASSSAAFQETQYFGPGTRLLVL.